One sample yielded the 15 T cell receptor beta chains listed below, sequenced in a study of blood T cell repertoires in COVID-19. Measured with immunoSEQ multiplex PCR; TCRdb has only the in-frame clones, and not every one. The sample has fewer than 120,000 clones, about 75% seen once. The sequencing sample was made of peripheral blood. The receptors were sampled from an elderly woman with active or convalescent COVID-19.

The gene calls are TRBV5-1 and TRBJ1-1; 9 positions match TRBD1. V was clipped by 3 bases and J by 0 bases; unmatched bases: 9. Germline CDR1 SGHRS, CDR2 YFSETQ. CDR3 size: 17 residues. The CDR3 nucleotides read TGCGCCAGCAGCTCCACAGGGGGCTACCCCTTGAACACTGAAGCTTTCTTT. Translated: CASSSTGGYPLNTEAFF.

The chain employs TRBV5-4 and TRBJ2-1, with 13 nucleotides matching TRBD2. CDR3 length: 16 amino acids. V was clipped by 3 bases and J by 2 bases; unmatched bases: 2. The V gene's germline CDR1 is SGHNT and CDR2 YYREEE (reference sequence). CDR3 DNA: TGTGCCAGCAGCTCTGGACTAGCGGGAGCCTACAATGAGCAGTTCTTC. This encodes CASSSGLAGAYNEQFF. The full variable domain, in which reference TRBV5-4 and TRBJ2-1 provide the parts outside the CDR3, is ETGVTQSPTHLIKTRGQQVTLRCSSQSGHNTVSWYQQALGQGPQFIFQYYREEENGRGNFPPRFSGLQFPNYSSELNVNALELDDSALYLCASSSGLAGAYNEQFFGPGTRLTVL.

The rearrangement links TRBV2 to TRBJ2-1, with D possibly being TRBD1 (6 bases). The ends were cut back, 7 bases at V and 3 bases at J, with 13 bases in the middle. The CDR3 extends over 14 amino acids. CDR1 is SNHLY, CDR2 FYNNEI, per germline. The CDR3 nucleotides are TGTGCCAGCAACCGGGACATCTTCTACAATGAGCAGTTCTTC. Its translation is CASNRDIFYNEQFF.

V is TRBV2 and J is TRBJ1-5; D call uncertain. This CDR3 is built from 15 residues. Germline-derived CDR1 and CDR2 are SNHLY and FYNNEI. The V gene lost 5 bases and the J gene lost 0 bases, with 11 bases spanning the gap. For the CDR3, the DNA is TGTGCCAGCAGTCCCGACACCTATAGCAATCAGCCCCAGCATTTT. Protein: CASSPDTYSNQPQHF.

The CDR3 DNA reads as TGTGCCAGTAGTGAGGACAGGGGCTATCAGCCCCAGCATTTT. Protein product: CASSEDRGYQPQHF. This rearrangement joins TRBV19 to TRBJ1-5; TRBD1 aligns across 9 bases. Germline V gene sequence: CDR1 LNHDA, CDR2 SQIVND (reference sequence). This CDR3 has 14 amino acids. J lost 5 bases, V lost 5 bases, and 4 bases had no gene match.

The chain is built from TRBV5-4 and TRBJ2-1; TRBD2 matches 11 bases. V dropped 2 bases and J dropped 7; count of bases not matched to a gene: 2. The CDR3 length is 14 residues. Germline V lookup: CDR1 SGHNT, CDR2 YYREEE (reference sequence). The chain's CDR3 is CASSFRLAGNEQFF. CDR3 in DNA: TGTGCCAGCAGCTTTCGACTAGCGGGAAATGAGCAGTTCTTC.

V is TRBV19 and J is TRBJ1-5; 8 nucleotides line up with TRBD1. The CDR3 consists of 15 residues. V shed 5 bases and J 5 bases; nucleotides not matched to a gene: 8. The V gene's germline CDR1 is LNHDA and CDR2 SQIVND (reference sequence). CDR3 residues: CASSPAGQVYQPQHF. The CDR3 DNA reads as TGTGCCAGTAGTCCGGCGGGACAGGTTTATCAGCCCCAGCATTTT.

The J gene is TRBJ2-7, the V gene TRBV11-2, with D tentatively TRBD1 (5 bases). The CDR3 totals 14 residues. V was trimmed by 0 bases and J by 4 bases, leaving 10 bases between them. From germline, CDR1 is SGHAT and CDR2 FQNNGV. CDR3 amino acids: CASSLDWGPYEQYF. DNA of the CDR3: TGTGCCAGCAGCTTAGACTGGGGCCCATACGAGCAGTACTTC.

The chain combines TRBV5-1 with TRBJ2-3, with TRBD2 matching over 8 bases. Germline CDR1 and CDR2: SGHRS and YFSETQ. This CDR3 spans 14 amino acids. J lost 3 bases, V lost 1 base, and 1 base had no gene match. The CDR3 region has the DNA TGCGCCAGCAGCTTGTTAGCGGGAACAGATACGCAGTATTTT. Its translation is CASSLLAGTDTQYF.

The rearrangement uses TRBV11-2 and TRBJ2-1, with 12 positions matching TRBD2. CDR1 SGHAT and CDR2 FQNNGV come from the germline V gene. The CDR3 has 15 amino acids. After removal of 1 base from V and 8 bases from J, the junction contained 3 bases not matched to a gene. In DNA, the CDR3 is TGTGCCAGCAGCTTAGGACTAGCGGGAGTATATGAGCAGTTCTTC. It is translated as CASSLGLAGVYEQFF.

The genes are TRBV18 and TRBJ1-5; tentative D call: TRBD1 (6 bases). V gave up 6 bases and J gave up 9 bases, with 24 bases separating them. CDR1 KGHSH and CDR2 LQKENI come from the germline V gene. CDR3 length: 16 amino acids. CDR3 residues: CASSRDGQNKDRPQHF. The DNA for the CDR3 is TGTGCCAGCTCCCGCGACGGACAGAACAAGGATCGGCCCCAGCATTTT.

About this clone: Because it lacks the conserved phenylalanine or tryptophan at the end, this CDR3 is likely a read error. Because the CDR3's place on the DNA is in doubt, the DNA is left out and the CDR3 is given as listed by TCRdb. This sequence joins TRBV27 and TRBJ2-3; the table assigns TRBD1, which was not confirmed against the DNA. The CDR3 numbers 13 amino acids, ends counted. Germline V gene lookup returns CDR1 MNHEY and CDR2 SMNVEV (reference sequence). This chain's CDR3 is CASLGRWTGGLVL.

V gene TRBV7-7 combines with J gene TRBJ1-5; D perhaps matches TRBD1 (5 bases). CDR1 is SSHAT and CDR2 is FNYEAQ in the germline V gene (reference sequence). This CDR3 has 10 residues. The CDR3 here is CGGGFQPQHF. CDR3 in DNA: TGTGGGGGGGGGTTTCAGCCCCAGCATTTT.

This chain uses TRBV2 with TRBJ2-2; D perhaps matches TRBD2 (6 bases). Germline values: CDR1 SNHLY, CDR2 FYNNEI. This CDR3 is built from 15 residues. V was trimmed by 7 bases and J by 1 base, leaving 13 bases between them. CDR3 nucleotide sequence: TGTGCCAGCAAGGAGGGATGGCAGAACACCGGGGAGCTGTTTTTT. Its protein product is CASKEGWQNTGELFF.

The V gene is TRBV6-8, the J gene TRBJ1-5, with 7 bases that match TRBD1. This CDR3 has 22 amino acids. Germline V gives CDR1 MNHGY, CDR2 SAAAGT. V shed 0 bases and J 0 bases; nucleotides not matched to a gene: 20. CDR3: CASSYSTGGGRRTFYSNQPQHF. The CDR3 region has the DNA TGTGCCAGCAGTTACTCGACGGGAGGGGGCCGTAGGACATTCTATAGCAATCAGCCCCAGCATTTT.